The T cell receptor (beta chain) under discussion was sequenced for a study of blood T cell repertoires in COVID-19. Study as a whole: Collection of acute and convalescent COVID-19 samples took place in the United States, Italy and Spain. PBMCs, B-cell-depleted T cells, or T cells provided the cDNA or gDNA that made up the material.

The V gene's germline CDR1 is MGHRA and CDR2 YSYEKL. V lost 6 bases and J lost 7, with 7 bases in between. CDR3 size: 11 residues. Participant-reported clinical history was the basis for cohort assignment. Study processing details: Reference gene primer amplification gave estimated nucleated cell counts. This table comes from immunoSEQ multiplex PCR, and its TCRdb copy is limited to in-frame clones, with some not included. The DNA was the basis for D and trimming; V, J and clone size are from that table. The table includes about 400,000 clones, roughly 88% detected once. This chain uses TRBV4-1 with TRBJ2-1, with a tentative D call TRBD2 (6 bases). The sequenced sample was PBMCs or T cells enriched from blood (not recorded which). This clonotype originated in a woman between 35 and 50 years old with acute COVID-19. The CDR3: CASSGGNEQFF. CDR3 DNA sequence: TGCGCCAGCAGTGGGGGGAATGAGCAGTTCTTC.